The 21 T cell receptor beta chains listed next were all sequenced from one sample in a study of post-analysis software for immune sequencing data. Study conclusions and caveats: TRBV5-6, TRBV5-1 and TRBV20-1 belonged to a set of roughly five TRBV segments that were more frequent in patients than controls.

For these receptors, no antigen is known. Prepared libraries of TCR beta cDNA carried unique molecular identifiers. MiXCR was run by TCRdb on the PCR reads, yielding one entry per CDR3 protein. Of about 430,000 distinct CDR3 sequences in the sample, over 30% were seen once. The specimen sequenced was blood. The receptors originated from a girl aged 2-10 years with multiple sclerosis.

V is TRBV6-5 and J is TRBJ1-5, with a weak D call TRBD1 (6 bases). Germline CDR1 reads MNHEY; CDR2 reads SVGAGI. Trimming removed 5 bases at V and 0 bases at J, with 11 bases between. This CDR3 contains 15 residues. CDR3 amino acids: CASSPGHNSNQPQHF. DNA for the CDR3: TGTGCCAGCAGTCCGGGACATAATAGCAATCAGCCCCAGCATTTT.

The chain uses TRBV5-1 and TRBJ2-1; TRBD1 agrees at 9 bases. Germline values: CDR1 SGHRS, CDR2 YFSETQ. V gave up 0 bases and J gave up 9 bases; unmatched junction bases: 7. There are 15 residues in the CDR3. The DNA for the CDR3 is TGCGCCAGCAGCTTGGCGGGACAGGGTATCCCTGAGCAGTTCTTC. Protein product: CASSLAGQGIPEQFF.

This rearrangement joins TRBV28 to TRBJ2-5; D perhaps matches TRBD2 (6 bases). Between the trimmed V and J ends, which lost 6 bases and 11 bases, there was a span of 13 bases. The CDR3 is 11 amino acids. Germline V CDR1 and CDR2: MDHEN, SYDVKM. CDR3 protein: CASSPRLEQYF. The DNA of the CDR3 is TGTGCCAGCAGCCCACGACTAGAGCAGTACTTC.

This clonotype was detected only a few times. V and J are TRBV9 and TRBJ1-5; no reliable D call. The V and J ends lost 3 bases and 2 bases respectively, with 6 bases between them. This CDR3 contains 13 residues. CDR1 SGDLS and CDR2 YYNGEE come from the germline V gene. The CDR3 sequence is CASSALGNQPQHF. CDR3 nucleotides: TGTGCCAGCAGCGCCTTGGGCAATCAGCCCCAGCATTTT.

The chain employs TRBV12-3 or TRBV12-4 and TRBJ2-2; a weak D match, TRBD2 (6 bases). This CDR3 is 13 amino acids long. V lost 6 bases to trimming and J lost 6 bases, with 11 bases between them. Here the CDR3 reads CASSRLVPGELFF. The DNA of the CDR3 is TGTGCCAGCAGCCGACTAGTGCCCGGGGAGCTGTTTTTT.

The chain carries TRBV5-1 and TRBJ2-4; no definite D call. The CDR3 totals 14 residues. V was shortened by 0 bases and J by 0 bases, with 4 bases between the two germline ends. CDR1 is SGHRS, CDR2 YFSETQ, per germline. The CDR3 region is CASSLELAKNIQYF. For the CDR3, the DNA is TGCGCCAGCAGCTTGGAACTAGCCAAAAACATTCAGTACTTC.

This clonotype was found a few times. The chain employs TRBV25-1 and TRBJ1-5; possibly TRBD1 for D (5 bases). Germline V gives CDR1 MGHDK, CDR2 SYGVNS. V lost 6 bases and J 3 bases, leaving 9 bases between the germline ends. This CDR3 has 13 amino acids. CDR3 DNA sequence: TGTGCCAGCAGAAGGACAAACAATCAGCCCCAGCATTTT. This translates into CASRRTNNQPQHF. The variable domain in full, completed from reference TRBV25-1 and TRBJ1-5, reads EADIYQTPRYLVIGTGKKITLECSQTMGHDKMYWYQQDPGMELHLIHYSYGVNSTEKGDLSSESTVSRIRTEHFPLTLESARPSHTSQYLCASRRTNNQPQHFGDGTRLSIL.

This clonotype was detected a few times. The chain employs TRBV29-1 and TRBJ1-1; the D is unclear. From germline, CDR1 is SQVTM and CDR2 ANQGSEA. The length of the CDR3 is 13 residues. Trimming cost V 7 bases and J 5 bases, with 17 bases left between them. CDR3 sequence: CSGYTTLGTEAFF. CDR3 nucleotide sequence: TGCAGCGGCTACACTACACTGGGGACTGAAGCTTTCTTT.

This clonotype was counted many times. CDR3 bases: TGTGCCAGCAGCTTCCGAGACTACGAGCAGTACTTC. This gives the protein CASSFRDYEQYF. The V and J genes are TRBV12-3 or TRBV12-4 and TRBJ2-7; D ambiguous. The CDR3 has 12 residues. Deletions cut 6 bases from V and 3 bases from J, with 9 bases between.

The genes are TRBV20-1 and TRBJ2-7; D perhaps matches TRBD2 (6 bases). In germline, CDR1 is DFQATT, CDR2 SNEGSKA (reference sequence). The CDR3 loop spans 15 amino acids. Trimming took 4 bases from V and 0 from J, leaving 16 bases between them. This chain's CDR3 is CSATKGTLSSYEQYF. The DNA of the CDR3 is TGCAGTGCTACCAAAGGGACTTTAAGCTCCTACGAGCAGTACTTC.

With regard to this clonotype: The junction and the germline gene differ at one end; a read error may be behind it. The gene calls are TRBV7-2 and TRBJ2-5; D gene ambiguous. Per the germline V gene, CDR1 is SGHTA and CDR2 is FQGNSA. This CDR3 has 13 amino acids. The CDR3 spells CVSSLFNGETQYF. As DNA, the CDR3 is TGTGTCAGCAGCTTATTCAACGGAGAGACCCAGTACTTC. The variable domain in full, with the rest retrieved from reference TRBV7-2 and TRBJ2-5, is GAGVSQSPSNKVTEKGKDVELRCDPISGHTALYWYRQSLGQGLEFLIYFQGNSAPDKSGLPSDRFSAERTGGSVSTLTIQRTQQEDSAVYLCVSSLFNGETQYFGPGTRLLVL.

The V gene is TRBV20-1, the J gene TRBJ2-1; a weak D match, TRBD2 (5 bases). Trimming cost V 1 base and J 6 bases, with 16 bases left between them. The CDR3 contains 15 residues. CDR1 and CDR2 from the germline V gene are DFQATT and SNEGSKA (reference sequence). For the CDR3, the DNA is TGCAGTGCTAGAGGTTCATGGGAGCCACTCAATGAGCAGTTCTTC. It is translated as CSARGSWEPLNEQFF.

The V call is TRBV24-1, the J call TRBJ2-3; D might be TRBD2 (6 bases). V dropped 1 base and J dropped 1 base, with 14 bases sitting between them. Per germline, CDR1 KGHDR and CDR2 SFDVKD. The length of the CDR3 is 17 residues. CDR3: CATSDFAGTAGTDTQYF. The CDR3 coding sequence is TGTGCCACCAGTGATTTTGCGGGAACGGCCGGCACAGATACGCAGTATTTT.

This chain uses TRBV20-1 with TRBJ2-5, with 11 bases lining up with TRBD2. The germline V gene has CDR1 DFQATT and CDR2 SNEGSKA (reference sequence). V shed 8 bases and J 5 bases; nucleotides not matched to a gene: 10. This CDR3 is 14 amino acids long. The CDR3 nucleotides are TGCAGTTGCCGACTAGCGGGGCCAGTGGAGACCCAGTACTTC. This encodes CSCRLAGPVETQYF.

The gene calls are TRBV2 and TRBJ2-1; TRBD1 agrees at 7 bases. The CDR3 consists of 15 residues. CDR1 and CDR2 from the germline V gene are SNHLY and FYNNEI. The trim removed 2 bases at V and 14 bases at J, leaving 15 bases unmatched. The CDR3: CASSEMTGLGPVKFF. Written as DNA, the CDR3 is TGTGCCAGCAGTGAAATGACAGGGCTCGGGCCCGTGAAGTTCTTC.

The gene calls are TRBV6-5 and TRBJ1-1; 7 nucleotides align to TRBD1. Germline V gene data show CDR1 as MNHEY and CDR2 as SVGAGI. J gave up 8 bases and V 8 bases, and 5 bases lay outside the gene matches. The CDR3 extends over 11 amino acids. The CDR3, as DNA: TGTGCCAGCGAGGGGGCGGGGGAAGCTTTCTTT. Protein sequence: CASEGAGEAFF.

This chain links TRBV27 with TRBJ2-7; D is perhaps TRBD1 (6 bases). Germline V lookup: CDR1 MNHEY, CDR2 SMNVEV (reference sequence). V was cut by 5 bases and J by 2 bases, with 19 bases left in between. CDR3 size: 16 residues. Here the CDR3 reads CASSPNRARAAYEQYF. Here the CDR3 DNA reads TGTGCCAGCAGTCCCAACAGGGCCAGGGCTGCCTACGAGCAGTACTTC.

The gene calls are TRBV6-2 or TRBV6-3 and TRBJ2-7, with TRBD2 identical over 10 bases. CDR1 MNHEY and CDR2 SVGEGT come from the germline V gene. The CDR3 extends over 15 amino acids. V trimming: 0 bases; J trimming: 3 bases; junction bases outside the gene matches: 2. In nucleotides, the CDR3 is TGTGCCAGCAGTTACTCCAGGACTAGCGGCTACGAGCAGTACTTC. It specifies CASSYSRTSGYEQYF.

This clonotype was seen just once. CDR3 region: CASSFRGTVAKNIQYF. The CDR3 coding sequence is TGTGCCAGCAGCTTTAGGGGGACAGTAGCCAAAAACATTCAGTACTTC. This rearrangement joins TRBV5-6 to TRBJ2-4; TRBD1 aligns across 7 bases. The CDR3 runs 16 residues. Trimming removed 2 bases from V and 0 bases from J; junction bases left unmatched: 5. Germline lookup yields CDR1 SGHDT and CDR2 YYEEEE.

This clonotype has a count of ten or more. The chain links TRBV29-1 to TRBJ2-7, with 10 bases fitting TRBD2. Germline V gene sequence: CDR1 SQVTM, CDR2 ANQGSEA. V shed 7 bases, J shed 4 bases, and the junction held 7 bases outside the gene matches. This CDR3 region has 13 residues. CDR3 in amino acids: CSALTSGTYEQYF. The CDR3 DNA reads as TGCAGCGCCCTAACTAGCGGGACTTACGAGCAGTACTTC.

The gene calls are TRBV20-1 and TRBJ2-5; TRBD2 is a possible D gene (6 bases). CDR1 and CDR2 from the germline V gene are DFQATT and SNEGSKA (reference sequence). The CDR3 length is 14 residues. The V and J ends lost 4 bases and 0 bases respectively, with 12 bases between them. CDR3 sequence reads: CSATHWDYQETQYF. The DNA of the CDR3 is TGCAGTGCTACCCACTGGGACTACCAAGAGACCCAGTACTTC.